This T cell receptor (beta chain) was profiled in a study of identical twins. Addition of a universal primer site occurred through template switching, and cDNA carried unique molecular identifiers. TCRdb reprocessed the 5' RACE reads via MiXCR and lists one record per CDR3 protein. The sample yields about 450,000 distinct CDR3 sequences, 15% to 20% seen once. V lost 4 bases, J lost 2 bases, and 2 bases stayed unmatched. Germline CDR1 is SQVTM and CDR2 is ANQGSEA. This CDR3 comprises 13 residues. Points from the study as a whole: The more abundant beta clonotypes in cord blood had fewer insertions, and memory repertoires did not show this. Out-of-frame alpha sequences common to twins exhibited an excess of low generation probability.

This clonotype was counted a few times. Its antigen is unidentified. There were only healthy Caucasians among the donors. The clonotype originates from a man between 50 and 59 years old in good health. The sequencing input was naive T cells sorted from blood. V usage is TRBV29-1 and J usage is TRBJ2-1; TRBD2 matches 7 bases. The CDR3 DNA sequence: TGCAGCGTTGCTGCGGGAGCCTACAATGAGCAGTTCTTC. It encodes CSVAAGAYNEQFF.